One sample yielded the 11 T cell receptor beta chains listed below, sequenced in a study of blood T cell repertoires in COVID-19. Assay used: immunoSEQ multiplex PCR; TCRdb lists only in-frame clones, some missing. Of more than 85,000 clones listed, around 90% are singletons. Sequences were obtained from peripheral blood. Receptor source: a woman aged 50 to 60 with COVID-19, enrolled during active disease.

The V gene is TRBV3-1 (or the pseudogene TRBV3-2), the J gene TRBJ2-7; TRBD1 is a possible D gene (5 bases). CDR3 length: 13 amino acids. Germline V lookup: CDR1 LGHDT, CDR2 YNNKEL (reference sequence). V was pared by 4 bases and J by 6 bases, with 13 bases between. The CDR3 here is CASSLGRTTEQYF. Here the CDR3 DNA reads TGTGCCAGCAGCCTGGGTCGGACAACCGAGCAGTACTTC.

This clone was seen many times. The gene calls are TRBV6-1 and TRBJ2-3; 10 bases are shared with TRBD2. The CDR3 is 14 residues long. The V and J ends lost 3 bases and 5 bases, in that order; junction bases with no gene match: 2. The V gene's germline CDR1 is MNHNS and CDR2 SASEGT. The CDR3 is CASSEGLARDTQYF. CDR3 bases: TGTGCCAGCAGTGAGGGACTAGCGAGAGATACGCAGTATTTT.

The chain carries TRBV27 and TRBJ2-7, with 9 nucleotides matching TRBD1. V was clipped by 5 bases and J by 4 bases; unmatched bases: 9. CDR1 MNHEY and CDR2 SMNVEV come from the germline V gene (reference sequence). The CDR3 spans 15 residues. The CDR3 loop is CASSPQQGARYEQYF. The CDR3 DNA sequence: TGTGCCAGCAGTCCTCAACAGGGGGCGCGATACGAGCAGTACTTC.

The chain uses TRBV5-1 and TRBJ1-3; D call uncertain. V shed 0 bases and J shed 3 bases, with 10 bases lying between them. Germline loops: CDR1 SGHRS, CDR2 YFSETQ. This CDR3 is built from 15 residues. The CDR3 coding sequence is TGCGCCAGCAGCTTGGGTGGAACGGGTGGAAACACCATATATTTT. Its protein is CASSLGGTGGNTIYF.

The chain uses TRBV28 and TRBJ2-7, with 8 bases aligning to TRBD2. CDR3 size: 15 residues. The V gene's germline CDR1 is MDHEN and CDR2 SYDVKM. With 4 bases clipped from V and 6 bases from J, the junction kept 11 bases outside the gene matches. This chain's CDR3 is CASSSPSRGGLEQYF. The CDR3 bases are TGTGCCAGCAGTTCCCCATCTCGGGGGGGACTCGAGCAGTACTTC.

The rearrangement uses TRBV4-1 and TRBJ2-1; 15 nucleotides agree with TRBD2. The CDR3 covers 18 residues. V trimming: 1 base; J trimming: 6 bases; junction bases outside the gene matches: 7. Germline CDR1 MGHRA, CDR2 YSYEKL. In DNA, the CDR3 is TGCGCCAGCAGCCAAGTTGACTTGGGACTAGCGGGGGGCAATGAGCAGTTCTTC. It encodes CASSQVDLGLAGGNEQFF.

This clone was counted a single time. Other DNA variants within this sample encode the same CDR3. The rearrangement joins TRBV7-9 to TRBJ2-7; perhaps TRBD2 as D (5 bases). The CDR3 consists of 13 residues. The ends were cut back, 4 bases at V and 2 bases at J, with 9 bases in the middle. Germline loops: CDR1 SEHNR, CDR2 FQNEAQ (reference sequence). The CDR3 here is CASSSPGAYEQYF. The CDR3 DNA follows: TGTGCCAGCAGCTCCCCCGGGGCCTACGAGCAGTACTTC.

This clone has only a few counts. The chain couples TRBV21-1 to TRBJ2-5; TRBD1, the table's D call, lacks a check against the DNA. TRBV21-1 counts as a pseudogene. CDR3 length equals 15 residues. The DNA of the CDR3 is TGTGCCAGCAGCAAAGGGCAGGGGGGTCAAGAGACCCAGTACTTC. Translating gives CASSKGQGGQETQYF.

In this sample, this clone turned up once. The V gene is TRBV5-5, the J gene TRBJ2-7; no clear D. Per germline, CDR1 SGHKS and CDR2 YYEKEE (reference sequence). Between the trimmed V and J ends, which lost 1 base and 2 bases, there was a span of 7 bases. The CDR3 spans 13 residues. The CDR3 nucleotides are TGTGCCAGCAGCTTGAGTTACACCTACGAGCAGTACTTC. Its protein product is CASSLSYTYEQYF. The variable domain in full, with the rest retrieved from reference TRBV5-5 and TRBJ2-7, is DAGVTQSPTHLIKTRGQQVTLRCSPISGHKSVSWYQQVLGQGPQFIFQYYEKEERGRGNFPDRFSARQFPNYSSELNVNALLLGDSALYLCASSLSYTYEQYFGPGTRLTVT.

The rearrangement links TRBV7-3 to TRBJ2-2; a possible D gene is TRBD1 (6 bases). CDR3 length: 15 amino acids. Germline V CDR1 and CDR2: SGHTA, FQGTGA. The germline V and J ends were trimmed by 5 bases and 1 base, with 11 bases remaining between them. The DNA for the CDR3 is TGTGCCAGCAGCCTCCGGACAGAGAACACCGGGGAGCTGTTTTTT. Protein sequence: CASSLRTENTGELFF.

This clone was picked up one time. The rearrangement uses TRBV11-2 and TRBJ1-3; no clear D gene. V gave up 8 bases and J gave up 6 bases, with 14 bases separating them. The germline gives CDR1 SGHAT, CDR2 FQNNGV. The CDR3 loop spans 13 amino acids. The CDR3 sequence: CASVRSRENTIYF. CDR3 coding DNA: TGTGCCAGCGTAAGGAGCCGGGAAAACACCATATATTTT.